A selection of T cell receptor beta chains follows, all from one sample in a study of CD8+ T cells in alopecia areata. Repertoires were generated with immunoSEQ multiplex PCR, while TCRdb's copy carries only in-frame clones and drops some. The table includes 110,000 to 150,000 clones, approximately 51% detected once. The sequencing used CD4+ T cells sorted from blood, collected at week 0. Receptors originate from a human donor with alopecia areata. Each CDR3 is given with its conserved first and last residue. D genes are given only for firm matches. Clone size is not always given. Where it is, it says once, few, many or a class for expanded clones.

j_gene	abundance	d_gene	v_gene	CDR3nt	CDR3aa
TRBJ2-5	few	.	TRBV23-1	TGCGCCAGCAGTCAACTTTCCCAGGCAGAGACCCAGTACTTC	CASSQLSQAETQYF
TRBJ2-5	.	.	TRBV5-1	TGCGCCACCGATACAGGGACGGCGGGCTCGGAGACCCAGTACTTC	CATDTGTAGSETQYF
TRBJ1-1	.	.	TRBV5-1	TGCGCCAGCAGCGCCGAATTCTTGCGAGCAGAAGCTTTCTTT	CASSAEFLRAEAFF
TRBJ2-5	few	.	TRBV6-5	TGTGCCAGCCTGCAGGGTTGGACCCAGTACTTC	CASLQGWTQYF
TRBJ2-7	.	TRBD1	TRBV2	TGTGCCAGCAGCTCCGACAGGGGAGCCTACGAGCAGTACTTC	CASSSDRGAYEQYF
TRBJ1-1	few	.	TRBV5-1	TGCGCCAGCAACAAGCCTGGGGGGACTGAAGCTTTCTTT	CASNKPGGTEAFF
TRBJ2-5	.	TRBD2	TRBV29-1	TGCAGCGTTCCCGGTGGACTAGGAGAGGAGACCCAGTACTTC	CSVPGGLGEETQYF
TRBJ2-7	.	.	TRBV11-1	TGTGCCAGCAGCGCCGGGAGCTACGAGCAGTACTTC	CASSAGSYEQYF
TRBJ2-1	.	.	TRBV30	TGTGCCTGGACCCCTCCGGAGCGGGTCCGCAATGAGCAGTTCTTC	CAWTPPERVRNEQFF
TRBJ1-4	.	.	TRBV29-1	TGCAGCGTGGTGAAGTCGGGCGATGATGAAAAACTGTTTTTT	CSVVKSGDDEKLFF
TRBJ2-7	.	.	TRBV18	TGTGCCAGCTCACCTCCCGTGGGCGGCGGAGCCTACGAGCAGTACTTC	CASSPPVGGGAYEQYF
TRBJ2-1	.	.	TRBV5-4	TGTGCCAGCAGCTTGGAGGGCAGGTTGCAGTTCTTC	CASSLEGRLQFF
TRBJ2-7	.	.	TRBV5-1	TGCGCCAGCAGCCTGGGACTGAACTACGAGCAGTACTTC	CASSLGLNYEQYF
TRBJ2-7	few	.	TRBV29-1	TGCAGCGTTGACAGGGGGGTCGAGCAGTACTTC	CSVDRGVEQYF
TRBJ2-4	.	TRBD2	TRBV29-1	TGCAGCGTTGAAGATCGGGGACTAGCGGGAGAGTGGACCAAAAACATTCAGTACTTC	CSVEDRGLAGEWTKNIQYF
TRBJ2-1	.	.	TRBV7-8	TGTGCCAGCATGGCCCGCTCCTACAATGAGCAGTTCTTC	CASMARSYNEQFF
TRBJ2-7	.	.	TRBV27	TGTGCCAGCAGTTTCCCTACCGGTGAGCAGTACTTC	CASSFPTGEQYF
TRBJ1-2	few	.	TRBV29-1	TGCAGCGTTGAAAACTACCGGGGTGGCTACACCTTC	CSVENYRGGYTF
TRBJ2-7	.	TRBD2	TRBV7-2	TGTGCCAGCAGCCGTCAGGGAGCGGGAGTGATCAGCGAGCAGTACTTC	CASSRQGAGVISEQYF
TRBJ1-3	few	TRBD1	TRBV30	TGTGCCTGGAGTCCGGGACAGCCAGGAAACACCATATATTTT	CAWSPGQPGNTIYF
TRBJ2-1	.	TRBD2	TRBV7-2	TGTGCCAGCAGCACGACGACTAGCGGGAGTTCAAATGAGCAGTTCTTC	CASSTTTSGSSNEQFF
TRBJ2-5	.	.	TRBV14	TGTGCCAGCGGGGTGAGGTTGGAGACCCAGTACTTC	CASGVRLETQYF
TRBJ2-3	few	TRBD2	TRBV19	TGTGCCACGGCGGGGGGTCGGCGAACTAGCACAGATACGCAGTATTTT	CATAGGRRTSTDTQYF
TRBJ1-1	.	.	TRBV4-3	TGCGCCAGCAGCCAGGGGGGCGGGGGAGAAGCTTTCTTT	CASSQGGGGEAFF
TRBJ1-5	few	.	TRBV15	TGTGCCACCTCGAGGAGTAGCAATCAGCCCCAGCATTTT	CATSRSSNQPQHF
TRBJ1-3	.	.	TRBV13	TGTGCCAGCAGCTTGCGGAGGCGGGCTCCTGGAAACACCATATATTTT	CASSLRRRAPGNTIYF
TRBJ1-5	.	.	TRBV29-1	TGCAGCGTTGGGGAATACAATCAGCCCCAGCATTTT	CSVGEYNQPQHF
TRBJ2-7	.	.	TRBV30	TGTGCCTGGAGTGGGTACTACGAGCAGTACTTC	CAWSGYYEQYF
TRBJ1-2	.	.	TRBV30	TGTGCCTGGAGTGAGACGGTGGGGCCCTACACCTTC	CAWSETVGPYTF
TRBJ2-5	.	.	TRBV30	TGTGCCTGGAGGGTCCCGTTTCGACTACGGTTTTCGGAGACCCAGTACTTC	CAWRVPFRLRFSETQYF
TRBJ1-1	.	TRBD1	TRBV19	TGTGCCAGTAGGAGGGACAGGCTCACTGAAGCTTTCTTT	CASRRDRLTEAFF
TRBJ2-3	.	.	TRBV29-1	TGCAGCGTTGCGGGACCAACTAGCACAGATACGCAGTATTTT	CSVAGPTSTDTQYF
TRBJ2-7	.	TRBD1	TRBV5-1	TGCGCCAGCAGTTTCGGGACAGGGGGAACGGAGTACTTC	CASSFGTGGTEYF
TRBJ2-3	few	TRBD2	TRBV5-1	TGCGCCAGCAGCTCTAGCGGGAGGACAGATACGCAGTATTTT	CASSSSGRTDTQYF
TRBJ2-2	.	.	TRBV6-1	TGTGCCAGCAGGCGAAATCAGGGAGACGGGGAGCTGTTTTTT	CASRRNQGDGELFF
TRBJ1-3	.	.	TRBV19	TGTGCCAGTAGTACGGACCGCGGAAACACCATATATTTT	CASSTDRGNTIYF
TRBJ2-1	.	.	TRBV5-1	TGCGCCAGCAGCTTGGGGACTTACCCAGGGCGCAATGAGCAGTTCTTC	CASSLGTYPGRNEQFF
TRBJ2-5	.	TRBD2	TRBV4-1	TGCGCCAGCAGCCAAGGGCCTAGCGGCGAAGAGACCCAGTACTTC	CASSQGPSGEETQYF
TRBJ2-2	few	TRBD2	TRBV30	TGTGCCTGGACCCGGACTAGAGGCGGCGGGGAGCTGTTTTTT	CAWTRTRGGGELFF
TRBJ2-5	.	.	TRBV5-1	TGCGCCAGCAGCTTGGCCACAGCCCAAGAGACCCAGTACTTC	CASSLATAQETQYF
TRBJ1-3	.	.	TRBV2	TGTGCCAGCAGTACGGGGGGACGTGGAAACACCATATATTTT	CASSTGGRGNTIYF